Shown below are 9 T cell receptor beta chains from a single sample sequenced in a study of molecular identifiers for immune sequencing clone quantification. TCRdb ran MiXCR on the PCR reads and lists one entry per CDR3 protein. The data hold hundreds of thousands of distinct CDR3 sequences, with roughly 25% observed a single time. Sequencing was done on a sample of naive CD8+ T cells from blood, with Jurkat cell RNA spiked in. Subset described: FACS-sorted CD8+CD4-CCR7+CD45RA+ naive T cells. These TCRs come from a human donor in good health. Some libraries in this study had Jurkat cell RNA spiked in.

The table lists this clonotype with a few counts. A much larger clone differs by one base, so this may be a read error. The chain uses TRBV5-4 and TRBJ2-7; D gene ambiguous. The CDR3 covers 12 residues. Germline CDR1 is SGHNT and CDR2 is YYREEE (reference sequence). CDR3 sequence (DNA): TGTGCCAGCAGCTTGTTACTGGACGAGCCGTACTTC. It translates to CASSLLLDEPYF.

Concerning this clonotype: The junction differs from germline at one of its ends, possibly a read error. V usage is TRBV29-1 and J usage is TRBJ1-1; 9 bases fit TRBD1. Germline lookup yields CDR1 SQVTM and CDR2 ANQGSEA. CDR3 size: 18 residues. The CDR3 sequence is CSVESQGALLFRNTKAFF. The CDR3, as DNA: TGCAGCGTTGAGTCACAGGGGGCTCTTTTATTTCGGAACACTAAAGCTTTCTTT.

Comment on this clonotype: A much larger clone lies one base from this, so it may be a read error. V usage is TRBV29-1 and J usage is TRBJ2-5; 16 nucleotides agree with TRBD2. The CDR3 consists of 15 residues. Germline lookup yields CDR1 SQVTM and CDR2 ANQGSEA. The CDR3 protein is CGGRGLAGGGETQYF. In DNA, the CDR3 is TGCGGCGGAAGGGGACTAGCGGGAGGGGGTGAGACCCAGTACTTC.

This clonotype appeared many times. The chain recombines TRBV7-9 with TRBJ2-7; D ambiguous. CDR1 is SEHNR and CDR2 is FQNEAQ in the germline V gene (reference sequence). CDR3 length equals 15 residues. V was trimmed by 0 bases and J by 6 bases, leaving 15 bases between them. The CDR3 DNA reads TGTGCCAGCAGCTTAGCGGAACGTACAAAGGGCGAGCAGTACTTC. This gives the protein CASSLAERTKGEQYF.

The chain employs TRBV4-3 and TRBJ2-5, with 7 nucleotides matching TRBD2. CDR1 LGHNA and CDR2 YSLEER come from the germline V gene. CDR3 length: 16 amino acids. Losses at the gene ends were 0 bases for V and 1 base for J; bases not matched to a gene: 5. CDR3 sequence: CASSQDESGGQETQYF. DNA of the CDR3: TGCGCCAGCAGCCAAGATGAGTCGGGGGGCCAAGAGACCCAGTACTTC.

This clonotype was recorded a few times. The chain is built from TRBV4-1 and TRBJ2-1, with 8 bases identical to TRBD2. V lost 0 bases to trimming and J lost 5 bases; unmatched junction nucleotides: 6. The CDR3 runs 16 residues. The germline V gene has CDR1 MGHRA and CDR2 YSYEKL. The CDR3 nucleotides read TGCGCCAGCAGCCAAGAAGGCGGGGGACTAGACAATGAGCAGTTCTTC. Encoded protein: CASSQEGGGLDNEQFF.

The chain recombines TRBV30 with TRBJ2-3; 8 bases fit TRBD2. Germline lookup yields CDR1 GTSNPN and CDR2 SVGIG (reference sequence). After removal of 3 bases from V and 1 base from J, the junction contained 3 bases not matched to a gene. The CDR3 is 14 amino acids. For the CDR3, the DNA is TGTGCCTGGAGCCCGGGGGGGGGCACAGATACGCAGTATTTT. Translating it yields CAWSPGGGTDTQYF.

This clonotype was observed a handful of times. The genes are TRBV4-2 and TRBJ2-7; no clear D. The CDR3 has 14 amino acids. Germline V gene sequence: CDR1 LGHNA, CDR2 YNFKEQ. Deletions cut 1 base from V and 3 bases from J, with 10 bases between. CDR3 loop: CASSQVGTDYEQYF. CDR3 coding DNA: TGTGCCAGCAGCCAAGTTGGCACGGACTACGAGCAGTACTTC.

This clonotype was seen a handful of times. CDR3 coding DNA: TGTGCCACCCCTCGGGACAGCTCCTACAATGAGCAGTTCTTC. Protein product: CATPRDSSYNEQFF. The chain is built from TRBV2 and TRBJ2-1; 7 bases line up with TRBD1. The V gene's germline CDR1 is SNHLY and CDR2 FYNNEI. V shed 10 bases, J shed 0 bases, and the junction held 6 bases outside the gene matches. The CDR3 is 14 amino acids.